This paragraph reports one T cell receptor (beta chain). The V gene's germline CDR1 is SGHAT and CDR2 FQDESV (reference sequence). The CDR3 is 15 residues long. The trim removed 0 bases at V and 7 bases at J, leaving 5 bases unmatched. The source of the sample is a study of blood T cell repertoires in COVID-19. Study details: Specimens from acute and convalescent COVID-19 originated in the United States, Italy and Spain. Sample material is recorded as cDNA or gDNA derived from T cells, B-cell-depleted T cells, or PBMCs.

Original methodology: Amplifying reference gene primers gave estimates of nucleated cell counts. TCRdb's copy holds only in-frame clones and misses some; the assay was immunoSEQ multiplex PCR. V, J and clone size are those of that table, while D and trimming were read from the DNA. Of some 250,000 clones in the sample, around 79% were seen once. Material: peripheral blood. V usage is TRBV11-1 and J usage is TRBJ2-1, with 8 bases aligning to TRBD2. The TCR originated in a woman older than 75 with acute or convalescent COVID-19. CDR3 sequence reads: CASSLAPTSENEQFF. Here the CDR3 DNA reads TGTGCCAGCAGCTTAGCCCCGACTAGCGAAAATGAGCAGTTCTTC. The full variable domain, completed using reference TRBV11-1 and TRBJ2-1, is EAEVAQSPRYKITEKSQAVAFWCDPISGHATLYWYRQILGQGPELLVQFQDESVVDDSQLPKDRFSAERLKGVDSTLKIQPAELGDSAMYLCASSLAPTSENEQFFGPGTRLTVL.